These 26 T cell receptor beta chains were all obtained from the same sample, sequenced in a study of T cell repertoires in cytomegalovirus infection. TCRdb redid the calling of the reads with MiXCR, one entry per CDR3 protein. The repertoire holds 750,000 to 950,000 distinct CDR3 sequences, with 25% to 30% as singletons. These TCRs are of unknown antigen specificity. The material sequenced was cultured CD8+ T cells from PBMCs, taken from culture after CMV antigen stimulation. The receptors stem from a human donor in good health (CMV status not recorded). Some clones in this sample may be carry-over from other donors' samples.

The chain links TRBV7-2 to TRBJ2-5; TRBD2 matches 15 bases. J gave up 4 bases and V 5 bases, and 8 bases lay outside the gene matches. Germline CDR1 is SGHTA and CDR2 is FQGNSA. CDR3 size: 17 residues. CDR3 nucleotide sequence: TGTGCCAGCAGCCTCTGGACTAGCGGGGGGGCGATAGAGACCCAGTACTTC. This gives the protein CASSLWTSGGAIETQYF.

Ten or more counts support this clonotype. The chain recombines TRBV7-2 with TRBJ1-1; a possible D gene is TRBD1 (5 bases). The V gene lost 5 bases and the J gene lost 3 bases, with 16 bases spanning the gap. CDR1 is SGHTA and CDR2 is FQGNSA in the germline V gene. The CDR3 consists of 15 residues. The CDR3, as DNA: TGTGCCAGCAGCCCCCGGGACTCGTCGTACACTGAAGCTTTCTTT. It yields the protein CASSPRDSSYTEAFF. Based on the CDR3 plus reference TRBV7-2 and TRBJ1-1, the full variable domain is GAGVSQSPSNKVTEKGKDVELRCDPISGHTALYWYRQSLGQGLEFLIYFQGNSAPDKSGLPSDRFSAERTGGSVSTLTIQRTQQEDSAVYLCASSPRDSSYTEAFFGQGTRLTVV.

The V gene is TRBV19, the J gene TRBJ2-1; 8 bases line up with TRBD2. The CDR3 length is 15 residues. Germline CDR1 and CDR2: LNHDA and SQIVND (reference sequence). V lost 3 bases to trimming and J lost 8 bases; unmatched junction nucleotides: 9. The CDR3 reads CASSIGGGPVYEQFF. The CDR3 coding sequence is TGTGCCAGTAGTATCGGGGGGGGGCCAGTCTATGAGCAGTTCTTC.

The chain is built from TRBV12-3 or TRBV12-4 and TRBJ2-3, with TRBD2 matching 15 bases. CDR3 size: 20 residues. J lost 0 bases, V lost 3 bases, and 10 bases had no gene match. CDR3 sequence (DNA): TGTGCCAGCAGTTTTACGTTCGGACTAGCGGGGGGGTCTAGCACAGATACGCAGTATTTT. This sequence encodes CASSFTFGLAGGSSTDTQYF.

The J gene is TRBJ1-6, the V gene TRBV12-3 or TRBV12-4; D remains unclear. The CDR3 covers 12 residues. V was clipped by 5 bases and J by 10 bases, with 9 bases between them. The CDR3 region is CASSPSGSPLHF. The CDR3 DNA follows: TGTGCCAGCAGTCCTTCGGGATCACCCCTCCACTTT.

This clonotype was detected a few times. This chain links TRBV4-3 with TRBJ2-4; 8 bases fit TRBD1. In germline, CDR1 is LGHNA, CDR2 YSLEER. After removal of 1 base from V and 8 bases from J, the junction contained 7 bases not matched to a gene. The CDR3 is 15 residues long. The CDR3 reads CASSQAWTGWDIQYF. The CDR3 coding sequence is TGCGCCAGCAGCCAAGCCTGGACAGGGTGGGACATTCAGTACTTC.

This clonotype was recorded a few times. This rearrangement joins TRBV6-2 or TRBV6-3 to TRBJ2-7, with 11 bases matching TRBD1. The CDR3 sequence is 18 residues long. Germline CDR1 reads MNHEY; CDR2 reads SVGEGT. V lost 2 bases to trimming and J lost 2 bases; unmatched junction nucleotides: 11. CDR3 sequence: CASSYGLEGQGATYEQYV. CDR3 coding DNA: TGTGCCAGCAGTTACGGGTTGGAAGGACAGGGGGCTACCTACGAGCAGTACGTC.

In this sample, this clonotype turned up once. This rearrangement joins TRBV7-9 to TRBJ1-5; D is possibly TRBD1 (6 bases). V dropped 5 bases and J dropped 7 bases, with 9 bases sitting between them. From germline, CDR1 is SEHNR and CDR2 FQNEAQ (reference sequence). The CDR3 totals 12 residues. CDR3 sequence: CASSPGTQPQHF. The CDR3 DNA follows: TGTGCCAGCAGCCCCGGGACACAGCCCCAGCATTTT.

This clonotype was seen a handful of times. This chain joins TRBV2 and TRBJ2-5, with 7 bases matching TRBD2. In germline, CDR1 is SNHLY, CDR2 FYNNEI. J gave up 5 bases and V 2 bases, and 5 bases lay outside the gene matches. The CDR3 runs 14 residues. CDR3 residues: CASSEWRERETQYF. For the CDR3, the DNA is TGTGCCAGCAGTGAATGGCGGGAGCGGGAGACCCAGTACTTC.

J is TRBJ1-5 and V is TRBV19; D gene unclear. The CDR3 length is 13 residues. Germline V gene sequence: CDR1 LNHDA, CDR2 SQIVND (reference sequence). The V gene lost 3 bases and the J gene lost 1 base, with 4 bases spanning the gap. DNA of the CDR3: TGTGCCAGTAGTATTTCCAGCAATCAGCCCCAGCATTTT. Translation gives CASSISSNQPQHF.

This sequence joins TRBV5-1 and TRBJ1-4, with no clear D. Between the trimmed V and J ends, which lost 4 bases and 2 bases, there was a span of 12 bases. CDR1 and CDR2 from the germline V gene are SGHRS and YFSETQ. This CDR3 is built from 15 residues. The chain's CDR3 is CASSPRDRTNEKLFF. Here the CDR3 DNA reads TGCGCCAGCAGCCCCCGAGACCGGACTAATGAAAAACTGTTTTTT.

This chain uses TRBV15 with TRBJ2-3; D remains ambiguous. CDR1 is LNHNV and CDR2 is YYDKDF in the germline V gene (reference sequence). The CDR3 is made up of 15 amino acids. The V end lost 5 bases, the J end lost 6 bases, and 18 bases lay between the germline ends. The CDR3 sequence is CATSSRPPGVDTQYF. Written as DNA, the CDR3 is TGTGCCACCAGCTCCCGACCGCCGGGTGTGGATACGCAGTATTTT.

J is TRBJ1-2 and V is TRBV12-3 or TRBV12-4; 7 bases line up with TRBD1. The CDR3 consists of 11 residues. The J segment lost 6 bases and the V segment lost 6 bases, leaving 1 base of the junction unmatched. CDR3 sequence (DNA): TGTGCCAGCAGGACAGGGCATGGCTACACCTTC. Translation gives CASRTGHGYTF.

This chain connects TRBV6-6 to TRBJ1-2; D is ambiguous. The V end was cut by 10 bases, the J end by 4 bases, with 16 bases between. Per germline, CDR1 MNHNY and CDR2 SVGAGI (reference sequence). This CDR3 spans 13 amino acids. CDR3 DNA: TGTGCCACCCTATTTGGTCGTGGCTATGGCTACACCTTC. This encodes CATLFGRGYGYTF.

This clonotype was found a few times. This rearrangement joins TRBV19 to TRBJ2-1; no clear D gene. The CDR3 totals 11 residues. V was shortened by 10 bases and J by 7 bases, with 11 bases between the two germline ends. Per the germline V gene, CDR1 is LNHDA and CDR2 is SQIVND (reference sequence). This CDR3 reads CATEDRNEQFF. The CDR3 nucleotides are TGTGCCACGGAAGACCGTAATGAGCAGTTCTTC.

V and J are TRBV5-1 and TRBJ2-7, with D uncertain. V lost 2 bases, J lost 4 bases, and 10 bases lay in between. CDR3 size: 13 residues. In germline, CDR1 is SGHRS, CDR2 YFSETQ. CDR3 loop: CASSLTIHYEQYF. CDR3 nucleotide sequence: TGCGCCAGCAGCTTAACCATCCATTACGAGCAGTACTTC.

The J gene is TRBJ2-3, the V gene TRBV3-1; maybe TRBD2 (6 bases). The CDR3 runs to 16 residues. Germline values: CDR1 LGHDT, CDR2 YNNKEL (reference sequence). V lost 4 bases, J lost 1 base, and 15 bases lay in between. CDR3 sequence: CASSPENGGGTDTQYF. The CDR3 bases are TGTGCCAGCAGCCCAGAGAATGGCGGGGGCACAGATACGCAGTATTTT.

This sequence joins TRBV10-3 and TRBJ2-2; no clear D gene. Per the germline V gene, CDR1 is ENHRY and CDR2 is SYGVKD. CDR3 length: 14 amino acids. Deletions cut 3 bases from V and 5 bases from J, with 10 bases between. The CDR3 protein is CAISELGETGELFF. The DNA for the CDR3 is TGTGCCATCAGTGAACTGGGTGAAACCGGGGAGCTGTTTTTT.

The chain combines TRBV6-1 with TRBJ2-7; possibly TRBD1 for D (6 bases). V was clipped by 0 bases and J by 3 bases, with 15 bases between them. Germline-derived CDR1 and CDR2 are MNHNS and SASEGT. The CDR3 consists of 16 residues. CDR3 region: CASSEAVTGHLYEQYF. Written as DNA, the CDR3 is TGTGCCAGCAGTGAAGCGGTTACGGGACACCTCTACGAGCAGTACTTC.

This clonotype was found many times. The chain has TRBV25-1 and TRBJ2-7, with 9 bases fitting TRBD1. The CDR3 spans 18 residues. Germline values: CDR1 MGHDK, CDR2 SYGVNS. Trimming cost V 2 bases and J 2 bases; bases outside gene matches: 13. CDR3: CASSERDRVGKLTYEQYV. The CDR3 DNA follows: TGTGCCAGCAGTGAAAGGGACAGGGTGGGAAAACTAACCTACGAGCAGTACGTC.

The chain links TRBV9 to TRBJ1-2, with D perhaps matching TRBD1 (5 bases). The germline V gene has CDR1 SGDLS and CDR2 YYNGEE. Trimming pared 4 bases from V and 8 bases from J, leaving 18 bases between. The CDR3 is 14 residues long. CDR3 DNA sequence: TGTGCCAGCAGCCCTGACGGGGGACGATACGGCTACACCTTC. Residues: CASSPDGGRYGYTF.

Many counts were recorded for this clonotype. The chain uses TRBV7-8 and TRBJ2-5, with D possibly matching TRBD1 (6 bases). In germline, CDR1 is SGHVS, CDR2 FQNEAQ. This CDR3 has 14 amino acids. V was clipped by 6 bases and J by 4 bases, with 15 bases between them. The CDR3 loop reads CASRSGTPPETQYF. CDR3 coding DNA: TGTGCCAGCAGATCCGGGACACCGCCAGAGACCCAGTACTTC.

This clonotype was counted at least ten times. V is TRBV27 and J is TRBJ2-4; a weak D match, TRBD1 (5 bases). Trimming took 0 bases from V and 8 from J, leaving 14 bases between them. The CDR3 spans 15 residues. Germline V gene data show CDR1 as MNHEY and CDR2 as SMNVEV (reference sequence). The CDR3 nucleotides are TGTGCCAGCAGTTTATCGGGGCAGGGTTGGGACATTCAGTACTTC. Protein sequence: CASSLSGQGWDIQYF.

The genes are TRBV6-6 and TRBJ1-5, with D unresolved. With 6 bases removed from V and 6 bases from J, the gap between germline ends came to 9 bases. This CDR3 is built from 12 residues. Germline values: CDR1 MNHNY, CDR2 SVGAGI (reference sequence). The CDR3 bases are TGTGCCAGCAGGTCTGCGGCTCAGCCCCAGCATTTT. Translating gives CASRSAAQPQHF.

The chain recombines TRBV7-9 with TRBJ2-3; 8 bases align to TRBD2. The V segment lost 5 bases and the J segment 5 bases; nucleotides outside the gene matches: 9. CDR3 length equals 15 residues. Germline V gives CDR1 SEHNR, CDR2 FQNEAQ (reference sequence). DNA for the CDR3: TGTGCCAGCAGCCCGATTGGACTAGCTGGAGATACGCAGTATTTT. Protein: CASSPIGLAGDTQYF.

Worth noting for this clonotype: Since a much larger clone is just one base distant, this may be a read error. The chain employs TRBV7-2 and TRBJ2-1; D could derive from TRBD1 or TRBD2 (6 bases each). Germline V gene data show CDR1 as SGHTA and CDR2 as FQGNSA. The CDR3 totals 16 residues. The CDR3 spells CASSLLTGAYYNELFF. DNA for the CDR3: TGTGCCAGCAGCTTACTTACGGGGGCCTACTACAATGAGCTGTTCTTC.